The TCR beta chain described here comes from a study of blood T cells in healthy people across ages. V gave up 3 bases and J gave up 5 bases; unmatched junction bases: 5. The CDR3 is 15 residues long. CDR1 and CDR2 (germline): KGHDR, SFDVKD. The draw of peripheral blood yielded approximately 10 milliliters from each donor. Extracted total RNA amounted to at least 5.5 micrograms for each sample. Combining a sample-barcoded 5' primer with a J-beta primer mix, a second PCR ran for roughly 7 to 11 cycles. TCRdb recomputed calls from the 5' RACE reads with MiXCR, one row per CDR3 protein. Seen here are hundreds of thousands of distinct CDR3 sequences, around half observed once, and the top ten hold 25% to 35%.

The chain combines TRBV24-1 with TRBJ2-3, with TRBD1 matching over 9 bases. The sequenced material came from blood. The sequence came from a woman aged 55-69 years in good health. CDR3 sequence reads: CATSDPGTGLDTQYF. CDR3 in DNA: TGTGCCACCAGTGATCCCGGGACAGGGTTAGATACGCAGTATTTT.